The clone carrying this TCR beta chain was seen only once. A read error may explain this, as a much larger clone is one base away. This sample was included in a study of blood T cells in healthy people across ages. About the study: Through template switching, about one barcoded beta molecule was captured per two T cells, as measured in model experiments.

A sample-barcoded 5' primer and a J-beta primer mix were used in a second PCR of roughly 6 to 11 cycles. Template switching added a 12-random-nucleotide identifier to every cDNA molecule. In TCRdb, the 5' RACE reads were re-called with MiXCR into one record per CDR3 protein. The sample comprises some 1.5 million distinct CDR3 sequences, approximately 30% of which are singletons, and over 7% rests with the top ten. The CDR3 spans 15 residues. Looked up from germline, CDR1 is DFQATT and CDR2 is SNEGSKA (reference sequence). Healthy individuals of Caucasian origin from Russia, aged roughly 6 to 100, served as donors. Every participating donor contributed about 10 milliliters of peripheral blood through a draw.

The sequence was obtained from a woman aged 25 to 39 in good health. V gene TRBV20-1 combines with J gene TRBJ1-5; a weak D match, TRBD1 (5 bases). Sequencing was carried out using blood. CDR3 in amino acids: CSARSEGLSSQPQHF. As DNA, the CDR3 is TGCAGTGCGAGGAGCGAGGGGCTTAGCAGTCAGCCCCAGCATTTT.